This passage covers 28 T cell receptor beta chains from one sample sequenced in a study of technical replicates of blood from a few donors. Assay: immunoSEQ multiplex PCR; the TCRdb copy retains only in-frame clones and omits some. The profile shows over 10,000 clones, roughly 94% of them singletons. The sequenced material came from PBMCs. All receptors come from a human donor in good health.

The J gene is TRBJ2-7, the V gene TRBV7-9; the D is unclear. With 5 bases removed from V and 5 bases from J, the gap between germline ends came to 10 bases. Germline V gene sequence: CDR1 SEHNR, CDR2 FQNEAQ (reference sequence). There are 12 residues in the CDR3. CDR3 in DNA: TGTGCCAGCAGCACTACTGTCCACGAGCAGTACTTC. As protein: CASSTTVHEQYF.

This chain joins TRBV7-8 and TRBJ2-7; 12 positions agree with TRBD2. CDR1 and CDR2 from the germline V gene are SGHVS and FQNEAQ. V was clipped by 5 bases and J by 0 bases; unmatched bases: 5. This CDR3 contains 16 residues. CDR3 region: CASSQQTSGSSYEQYF. DNA for the CDR3: TGTGCCAGCAGCCAACAGACTAGCGGGAGCTCCTACGAGCAGTACTTC.

This clone was recorded once. The J gene is TRBJ2-1, the V gene TRBV27, with D possibly TRBD1 on 5 matching bases. From germline, CDR1 is MNHEY and CDR2 SMNVEV (reference sequence). The CDR3 sequence is 14 residues long. V was trimmed by 2 bases and J by 8 bases, leaving 13 bases between them. CDR3 nucleotide sequence: TGTGCCAGCAGTTTAAGGGCAAGCAGGGATGAGCAGTTCTTC. Amino acid sequence: CASSLRASRDEQFF.

The chain links TRBV19 to TRBJ2-4, with a tentative D call TRBD2 (6 bases). The germline V and J ends were trimmed by 8 bases and 7 bases, with 18 bases remaining between them. CDR3 length: 14 residues. Germline CDR1 LNHDA, CDR2 SQIVND (reference sequence). CDR3 DNA sequence: TGTGCCAGTGCTCCTATCGGGGCGGGGAACATTCAGTACTTC. This encodes CASAPIGAGNIQYF.

This chain joins TRBV5-6 and TRBJ2-7, with 7 bases lining up with TRBD1. The ends lost 4 bases at V and 3 bases at J; junction bases unmatched: 7. CDR3 length: 14 residues. Germline CDR1 reads SGHDT; CDR2 reads YYEEEE. This chain's CDR3 is CASSGWTGVYEQYF. The CDR3 DNA reads TGTGCCAGCAGCGGGTGGACAGGCGTCTACGAGCAGTACTTC.

V is TRBV5-1 and J is TRBJ2-5, with D possibly TRBD2 on 5 matching bases. Germline-derived CDR1 and CDR2 are SGHRS and YFSETQ. V was clipped by 1 base and J by 5 bases, with 18 bases between them. This CDR3 spans 16 amino acids. This CDR3 reads CASSLFPPEAYETQYF. CDR3 DNA: TGCGCCAGCAGCTTGTTCCCCCCGGAGGCTTACGAGACCCAGTACTTC.

The V call is TRBV7-6, the J call TRBJ2-7; 7 nucleotides line up with TRBD2. After removal of 2 bases from V and 2 bases from J, the junction contained 12 bases not matched to a gene. CDR3 size: 17 residues. Germline CDR1 SGHVS, CDR2 FNYEAQ. Here the CDR3 reads CASSLRGGAERAYEQYF. The DNA for the CDR3 is TGTGCCAGCAGCTTAAGGGGAGGGGCGGAACGAGCCTACGAGCAGTACTTC.

J is TRBJ2-5 and V is TRBV7-6; D is unclear. The CDR3 is 16 amino acids. V was shortened by 0 bases and J by 4 bases, with 15 bases between the two germline ends. Germline CDR1 reads SGHVS; CDR2 reads FNYEAQ. CDR3 nucleotide sequence: TGTGCCAGCAGCTTAGCGAATGGAGTCTTAGGAGAGACCCAGTACTTC. This encodes CASSLANGVLGETQYF.

This clone was seen once. V is TRBV6-5 and J is TRBJ1-2; D unclear. This CDR3 is 14 amino acids long. Trimming shortened V by 2 bases and J by 4 bases, and 11 bases separated the two germline ends. Germline lookup yields CDR1 MNHEY and CDR2 SVGAGI. CDR3 coding DNA: TGTGCCAGCAGTTACGCCCCGGTCCTCTATGGCTACACCTTC. Amino acids: CASSYAPVLYGYTF.

The CDR3 loop reads CASSFGQGANTGELFF. DNA of the CDR3: TGCGCCAGCAGTTTCGGACAGGGGGCGAACACCGGGGAGCTGTTTTTT. V and J are TRBV5-1 and TRBJ2-2, with 10 nucleotides matching TRBD1. Germline values: CDR1 SGHRS, CDR2 YFSETQ. The J segment lost 0 bases and the V segment lost 5 bases, leaving 4 bases of the junction unmatched. The CDR3 totals 16 residues.

The chain uses TRBV7-8 and TRBJ2-3; weak D call: TRBD2 (6 bases). Trimming took 6 bases from V and 2 from J, leaving 15 bases between them. The germline V gene has CDR1 SGHVS and CDR2 FQNEAQ. The CDR3 totals 15 residues. DNA of the CDR3: TGTGCCAGCAGATTCGCCGGGACTCACACAGATACGCAGTATTTT. As protein: CASRFAGTHTDTQYF.

The V call is TRBV5-5, the J call TRBJ2-5, with TRBD2 identical over 9 bases. Trimming took 4 bases from V and 4 from J; bases not matched to a gene: 11. Germline V CDR1 and CDR2: SGHKS, YYEKEE (reference sequence). The CDR3 runs 16 residues. CDR3 loop: CASSPPSGIWGETQYF. The CDR3 DNA reads as TGTGCCAGCAGCCCACCTAGCGGGATCTGGGGAGAGACCCAGTACTTC.

V is TRBV4-2 and J is TRBJ2-5, with 12 positions matching TRBD2. The V and J ends lost 2 bases and 5 bases, in that order; junction bases with no gene match: 12. The CDR3 spans 18 residues. Germline V lookup: CDR1 LGHNA, CDR2 YNFKEQ. CDR3 residues: CASSQRTSGKTKGETQYF. The CDR3 DNA reads as TGTGCCAGCAGCCAACGGACTAGCGGGAAGACAAAGGGGGAGACCCAGTACTTC.

The CDR3: CASSTGLAGGPYNEQFF. The CDR3 DNA reads as TGTGCCAGCAGCACGGGACTAGCGGGAGGGCCCTACAATGAGCAGTTCTTC. The rearrangement uses TRBV5-4 and TRBJ2-1; 16 positions match TRBD2. Germline assignment: CDR1 SGHNT and CDR2 YYREEE (reference sequence). V trimming: 4 bases; J trimming: 2 bases; junction bases outside the gene matches: 3. The CDR3 totals 17 residues.

This chain uses TRBV6-5 with TRBJ1-2; D might be TRBD1 (6 bases). Germline lookup yields CDR1 MNHEY and CDR2 SVGAGI. Trimming pared 0 bases from V and 7 bases from J, leaving 12 bases between. The CDR3 sequence is 14 residues long. This CDR3 reads CASSYSRGASGYTF. CDR3 bases: TGTGCCAGCAGTTACTCGCGGGGGGCGAGTGGCTACACCTTC.

This sequence joins TRBV28 and TRBJ1-4, with 10 bases identical to TRBD1. Germline lookup yields CDR1 MDHEN and CDR2 SYDVKM. This CDR3 comprises 15 residues. Germline trimming cut 1 base from V and 5 bases from J; bases unmatched to any gene: 1. CDR3 in amino acids: CASSLSGQGNEKLFF. CDR3 bases: TGTGCCAGCAGTTTATCGGGACAGGGGAATGAAAAACTGTTTTTT.

The CDR3 nucleotides read TGTGCCAGCAGTACAGATAGCAATCAGCCCCAGCATTTT. It is translated as CASSTDSNQPQHF. J is TRBJ1-5 and V is TRBV2; no reliable D call. Trimming took 5 bases from V and 0 from J, leaving 5 bases between them. This CDR3 has 13 amino acids. Germline V gene data show CDR1 as SNHLY and CDR2 as FYNNEI. Full variable domain (rest looked up from reference TRBV2 and TRBJ1-5): EPEVTQTPSHQVTQMGQEVILRCVPISNHLYFYWYRQILGQKVEFLVSFYNNEISEKSEIFDDQFSVERPDGSNFTLKIRSTKLEDSAMYFCASSTDSNQPQHFGDGTRLSIL.

The chain recombines TRBV5-4 with TRBJ2-5; TRBD1 might be the D (6 bases). There are 15 residues in the CDR3. Germline V lookup: CDR1 SGHNT, CDR2 YYREEE (reference sequence). V was trimmed by 0 bases and J by 2 bases, leaving 11 bases between them. CDR3 in amino acids: CASSLANRVQETQYF. In DNA form, the CDR3 reads TGTGCCAGCAGCTTGGCTAACAGGGTACAAGAGACCCAGTACTTC.

The J gene is TRBJ2-6, the V gene TRBV7-9; D is unresolved. The CDR3 is made up of 15 amino acids. V shed 1 base and J shed 0 bases, with 4 bases lying between them. Germline loops: CDR1 SEHNR, CDR2 FQNEAQ (reference sequence). The CDR3 DNA reads as TGTGCCAGCAGCTTAGTAGACTCTGGGGCCAACGTCCTGACTTTC. As protein: CASSLVDSGANVLTF.

This chain links TRBV5-6 with TRBJ2-1, with 7 bases that match TRBD2. With 6 bases clipped from V and 1 base from J, the junction kept 10 bases outside the gene matches. CDR3 size: 16 residues. Germline loops: CDR1 SGHDT, CDR2 YYEEEE. The DNA for the CDR3 is TGTGCCAGCACCTGGGGGGGAGGGCAGTCCTACAATGAGCAGTTCTTC. Amino acids: CASTWGGGQSYNEQFF.

This chain connects TRBV5-1 to TRBJ2-5; 8 bases map to TRBD1. The V gene end was trimmed by 6 bases and the J gene end by 3 bases; junction bases not matched to a gene: 7. CDR3 length: 14 amino acids. Germline CDR1 SGHRS, CDR2 YFSETQ. The CDR3 region is CASTSGQAEETQYF. CDR3 nucleotide sequence: TGCGCCAGCACCTCGGGACAGGCGGAAGAGACCCAGTACTTC.

The chain combines TRBV5-1 with TRBJ1-5, with D perhaps matching TRBD1 (5 bases). The CDR3 is 14 amino acids. V was cut by 0 bases and J by 3 bases, with 7 bases left in between. Germline assignment: CDR1 SGHRS and CDR2 YFSETQ. CDR3 residues: CASSLAGVNQPQHF. In DNA, the CDR3 is TGCGCCAGCAGCTTGGCGGGGGTCAATCAGCCCCAGCATTTT.

This chain links TRBV25-1 with TRBJ1-2, with 9 bases aligning to TRBD1. Germline CDR1 reads MGHDK; CDR2 reads SYGVNS. The CDR3 runs 14 residues. V lost 3 bases, J lost 6 bases, and 5 bases stayed unmatched. CDR3 residues: CASSETGGKDGYTF. DNA of the CDR3: TGTGCCAGCAGTGAGACAGGGGGAAAGGATGGCTACACCTTC.

The chain recombines TRBV28 with TRBJ2-7; 10 bases are shared with TRBD2. After removal of 10 bases from V and 5 bases from J, the junction contained 8 bases not matched to a gene. Germline V gives CDR1 MDHEN, CDR2 SYDVKM. The length of the CDR3 is 13 residues. The CDR3 loop is CATLLAGGDEQYF. The CDR3 nucleotides read TGTGCCACCCTTTTAGCGGGAGGAGACGAGCAGTACTTC.

This clone was counted only a few times. V gene TRBV6-4 combines with J gene TRBJ2-3, with 8 bases fitting TRBD2. In germline, CDR1 is MRHNA, CDR2 SNTAGT. The CDR3 covers 15 residues. Trimming at V came to 0 bases and at J to 2 bases, leaving 1 base not matched to a gene. The CDR3 loop reads CASSDSAGATDTQYF. In DNA, the CDR3 is TGTGCCAGCAGTGACTCAGCGGGAGCCACAGATACGCAGTATTTT.

The chain has TRBV28 and TRBJ1-2; TRBD1 is a possible D gene (6 bases). The CDR3 totals 14 residues. The germline V gene has CDR1 MDHEN and CDR2 SYDVKM. V lost 5 bases and J 5 bases, leaving 15 bases between the germline ends. CDR3 sequence: CASSILGGSYGYTF. The CDR3 bases are TGTGCCAGCAGTATCTTAGGGGGAAGTTATGGCTACACCTTC.

CDR3 loop: CATTRTGGNEQYF. The CDR3 DNA reads as TGTGCCACCACCCGGACAGGGGGCAACGAGCAGTACTTC. The chain uses TRBV25-1 and TRBJ2-7; TRBD1 matches 11 bases. The CDR3 contains 13 residues. The germline CDR1 and CDR2 sequences are MGHDK and SYGVNS. V gave up 10 bases and J gave up 5 bases; unmatched junction bases: 7.

The chain recombines TRBV30 with TRBJ1-5, with 10 bases aligning to TRBD1. The CDR3 contains 15 residues. CDR1 GTSNPN and CDR2 SVGIG come from the germline V gene (reference sequence). Unmatched junction bases numbered 6, after V lost 7 bases and J lost 0 bases. DNA of the CDR3: TGTGCCTCTGGACAGGGGGTTAATAGCAATCAGCCCCAGCATTTT. Its translation: CASGQGVNSNQPQHF.